This T cell receptor beta chain was captured by sequencing in a study of vaccination and CD4 T cells after COVID-19. In the study overall: Overlapping SARS-CoV-2, HCoV-NL63, HCoV-OC43 and HCoV-229E spike peptides stimulated the cells.

Sequenced with the Oncomine TCR Beta short-read assay was DNA taken from cultured CD4+ T cells. MiXCR was run by TCRdb on the PCR reads, yielding one entry per CDR3 protein. The sample has about 22,000 distinct CDR3 sequences; around two fifths are singletons. In the case of this clonotype: Its antigen is as yet unknown.

Indicated time point: late sampling 161 to 241 days after vaccination in a few convalescent patients. The treatment here: approximately nine-day PBMC culture with coronavirus spike peptide pools or control peptides (ViraFEST assay). CDR1 is SGHTA and CDR2 is FQGTGA in the germline V gene. V trimming: 4 bases; J trimming: 4 bases; junction bases outside the gene matches: 15. CDR3 size: 20 residues. Source: CD4+ T cells from blood, cultured in vitro, taken about 7 months after SARS-CoV-2 vaccination. The chain uses TRBV7-3 and TRBJ2-1; 14 bases map to TRBD2. The sequence came from a human donor who had recovered from COVID-19. CDR3 nucleotides: TGTGCCAGCAGCTCATCCGGGACTAGCGGGGGAGCACGACTTTACAATGAGCAGTTCTTC. Translated: CASSSSGTSGGARLYNEQFF.